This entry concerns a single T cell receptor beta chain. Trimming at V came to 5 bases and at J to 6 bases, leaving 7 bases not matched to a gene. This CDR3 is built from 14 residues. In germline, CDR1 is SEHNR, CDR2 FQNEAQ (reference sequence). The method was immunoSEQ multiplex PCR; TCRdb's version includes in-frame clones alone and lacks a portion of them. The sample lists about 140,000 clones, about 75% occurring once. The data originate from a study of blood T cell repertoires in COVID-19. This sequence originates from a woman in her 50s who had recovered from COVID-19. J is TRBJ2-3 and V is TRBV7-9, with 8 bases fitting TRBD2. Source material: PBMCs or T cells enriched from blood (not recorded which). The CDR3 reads CASSRTSISDTQYF. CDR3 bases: TGTGCCAGCAGCAGGACTAGCATATCCGATACGCAGTATTTT.